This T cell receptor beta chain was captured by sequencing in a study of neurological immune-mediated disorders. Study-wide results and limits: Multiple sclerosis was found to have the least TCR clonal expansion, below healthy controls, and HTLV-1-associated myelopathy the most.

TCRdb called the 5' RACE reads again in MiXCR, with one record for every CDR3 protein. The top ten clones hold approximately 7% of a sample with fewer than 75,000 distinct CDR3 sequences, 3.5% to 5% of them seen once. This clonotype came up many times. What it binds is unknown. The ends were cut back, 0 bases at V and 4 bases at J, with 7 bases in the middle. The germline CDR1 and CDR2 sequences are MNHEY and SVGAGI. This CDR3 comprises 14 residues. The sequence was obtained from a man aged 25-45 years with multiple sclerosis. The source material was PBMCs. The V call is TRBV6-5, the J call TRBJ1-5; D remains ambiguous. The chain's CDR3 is CASSYSRGNQPQHF. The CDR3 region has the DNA TGTGCCAGCAGTTACTCACGTGGGAATCAGCCCCAGCATTTT.